Listed below are T cell receptor beta chains from one sample, sequenced in a study of cytomegalovirus exposure and HLA in healthy donors. Here immunoSEQ multiplex PCR was the method, and the copy in TCRdb shows in-frame clones only, minus some. The sample contains about 80,000 clones, roughly 69% of which appear only once. Sequencing was performed on PBMCs. Receptors were obtained from a woman aged 45-60 years in good health and CMV-seropositive. Each CDR3 is given with its conserved first and last residue. A D gene is named only where the DNA matches it firmly. Size values are once, few and many counts, or a class for expanded clones, and some rows have none.

D gene,J gene,V gene,clone size,CDR3 protein,CDR3 DNA
-,TRBJ2-3,TRBV18,few,CASSPRRGSTDTQYF,TGTGCCAGCTCACCACGACGGGGTAGCACAGATACGCAGTATTTT
-,TRBJ2-2,TRBV30,-,CAWSVNSRPGELFF,TGTGCCTGGAGTGTAAACAGTCGGCCCGGGGAGCTGTTTTTT
TRBD1,TRBJ1-1,TRBV19,-,CASTKQGMNTEAFF,TGTGCCAGTACCAAACAGGGGATGAACACTGAAGCTTTCTTT
-,TRBJ2-5,TRBV7-9,-,CASSFFAGNQETQYF,TGTGCCAGCAGCTTCTTTGCGGGGAACCAAGAGACCCAGTACTTC
-,TRBJ1-1,TRBV5-1,few,CASSFARENTEAFF,TGCGCCAGCAGCTTTGCCCGGGAGAACACTGAAGCTTTCTTT
TRBD1,TRBJ1-5,TRBV5-6,-,CASSLATGEVKQPQHF,TGTGCCAGCAGCTTGGCGACAGGGGAGGTTAAACAGCCCCAGCATTTT
-,TRBJ1-1,TRBV19,-,CASSMKAGTLNTEAFF,TGTGCCAGTAGTATGAAAGCCGGGACATTGAACACTGAAGCTTTCTTT
TRBD1,TRBJ1-4,TRBV7-2,-,CASSPDRGRFEKLFF,TGTGCCAGCAGCCCCGACAGGGGGCGGTTTGAAAAACTGTTTTTT
TRBD1,TRBJ2-2,TRBV7-3,few,CASSLGGQGGELFF,TGTGCCAGCAGCTTGGGAGGACAGGGGGGGGAGCTGTTTTTT
TRBD1,TRBJ1-2,TRBV10-3,few,CAISEALIGQGTGYGYTF,TGTGCCATCAGTGAGGCTCTGATCGGACAGGGGACGGGCTATGGCTACACCTTC
-,TRBJ1-1,TRBV5-6,-,CASSSISGTEAFF,TGTGCCAGCAGCTCTATCTCGGGGACTGAAGCTTTCTTT
-,TRBJ2-7,TRBV5-1,-,CASRKDSFYEQYF,TGCGCCAGCAGAAAGGACAGCTTCTACGAGCAGTACTTC
-,TRBJ1-2,TRBV7-6,-,CASSLSAGNGYTF,TGTGCCAGCAGCTTAAGCGCCGGGAATGGCTACACCTTC
-,TRBJ1-2,TRBV6-6,-,CASSYSGQEQGYGYTF,TGTGCCAGCAGTTACTCCGGGCAGGAACAGGGTTATGGCTACACCTTC
TRBD2,TRBJ2-5,TRBV29-1,few,CSVEGGGGASDEETQYF,TGCAGCGTTGAAGGGGGCGGGGGGGCCTCCGATGAAGAGACCCAGTACTTC
TRBD1,TRBJ2-5,TRBV29-1,-,CSVTRGGTGETQYF,TGCAGCGTCACCCGCGGTGGGACAGGAGAGACCCAGTACTTC
-,TRBJ1-1,TRBV11-2,-,CASSFERGSTEAFF,TGTGCCAGCAGCTTTGAACGGGGGAGCACTGAAGCTTTCTTT
-,TRBJ1-3,TRBV7-9,-,CASASGPPGNTIYF,TGTGCCAGCGCCTCAGGCCCCCCTGGAAACACCATATATTTT
-,TRBJ1-6,TRBV28,-,CASSPQQESSPLHF,TGTGCCAGCAGCCCGCAACAGGAGTCCTCACCCCTCCACTTT
TRBD1,TRBJ1-1,TRBV5-1,-,CASSLETPGQGASAFF,TGCGCCAGCAGCTTGGAAACTCCGGGACAGGGGGCATCAGCTTTCTTT
TRBD1,TRBJ1-5,TRBV6-5,-,CASSLGQDDQPQHF,TGTGCCAGCAGTTTGGGACAGGATGATCAGCCCCAGCATTTT
-,TRBJ1-5,TRBV6-5,-,CAGSYGGDQPQHF,TGTGCCGGCAGTTACGGCGGTGATCAGCCCCAGCATTTT
-,TRBJ2-1,TRBV6-4,-,CASSRRLDSYNEQFF,TGTGCCAGCAGCCGTCGACTGGACTCCTACAATGAGCAGTTCTTC
TRBD1,TRBJ1-4,TRBV5-1,-,CASSLVTGSNEKLFF,TGCGCCAGCAGCTTGGTGACAGGGTCTAATGAAAAACTGTTTTTT
TRBD1,TRBJ2-1,TRBV28,few,CASSPLTGDPYNEQFF,TGTGCCAGCAGTCCCTTGACAGGGGACCCCTACAATGAGCAGTTCTTC
TRBD1,TRBJ1-6,TRBV7-3,-,CASSSSTGTGSPLHF,TGTGCCAGCAGCTCCTCGACAGGGACTGGTTCACCCCTCCACTTT
-,TRBJ2-3,TRBV5-1,-,CASSLAERLDTQYF,TGCGCCAGCAGCTTGGCCGAGAGGCTAGATACGCAGTATTTT
TRBD1,TRBJ1-2,TRBV19,-,CASSIGQGSSGYTF,TGTGCCAGTAGTATCGGACAGGGATCAAGTGGCTACACCTTC
-,TRBJ1-1,TRBV6-5,few,CASSYQVNTEAFF,TGTGCCAGCAGTTACCAGGTGAACACTGAAGCTTTCTTT
-,TRBJ2-7,TRBV7-2,-,CASVLGGPQGEQYF,TGTGCCAGCGTTCTGGGTGGGCCGCAGGGCGAGCAGTACTTC
-,TRBJ1-5,TRBV9,-,CASSEGGLDNQPQHF,TGTGCCAGCAGCGAGGGGGGGCTAGACAATCAGCCCCAGCATTTT
-,TRBJ1-6,TRBV6-5,-,CASSQGESPLHF,TGTGCCAGCAGTCAGGGTGAATCACCCCTCCACTTT
-,TRBJ2-1,TRBV2,-,CASGTGIGVDEQFF,TGTGCCAGCGGAACGGGAATCGGGGTCGATGAGCAGTTCTTC
TRBD1,TRBJ1-1,TRBV19,-,CASSGDRNTEAFF,TGTGCCAGTAGTGGGGACAGGAACACTGAAGCTTTCTTT
TRBD1,TRBJ1-5,TRBV5-6,-,CASSLVRKSWDRSYQPQHF,TGTGCCAGCAGCTTGGTTAGGAAATCATGGGACAGAAGTTATCAGCCCCAGCATTTT
-,TRBJ2-2,TRBV11-2,-,CASSLVLGSGELFF,TGTGCCAGCAGCTTAGTACTAGGGTCCGGGGAGCTGTTTTTT
TRBD1,TRBJ1-3,TRBV9,once,CASSVEGAGGNTIYF,TGTGCCAGCAGCGTAGAGGGGGCAGGGGGAAACACCATATATTTT
TRBD1,TRBJ1-2,TRBV9,few,CASSVAGGPEYGYTF,TGTGCCAGCAGCGTTGCAGGGGGCCCTGAATATGGCTACACCTTC
-,TRBJ1-4,TRBV5-6,-,CASSLQGGVEKLFF,TGTGCCAGCAGCCTGCAGGGAGGTGTTGAAAAACTGTTTTTT
-,TRBJ1-4,TRBV29-1,-,CSVWSEANEKLFF,TGCAGCGTTTGGTCGGAGGCTAATGAAAAACTGTTTTTT
-,TRBJ2-1,TRBV2,-,CASRPPGLHNEQFF,TGTGCCAGCAGGCCCCCGGGACTGCACAATGAGCAGTTCTTC
-,TRBJ2-2,TRBV10-2,-,CASPQTGIQNTGELFF,TGCGCCAGCCCGCAAACCGGGATACAGAACACCGGGGAGCTGTTTTTT
-,TRBJ1-1,TRBV10-1,-,CASKEGMNTEAFF,TGCGCCAGCAAGGAGGGTATGAACACTGAAGCTTTCTTT
-,TRBJ2-2,TRBV5-1,few,CASSLPRGGDTGELFF,TGCGCCAGCAGCTTGCCCAGGGGAGGGGACACCGGGGAGCTGTTTTTT
-,TRBJ2-3,TRBV6-4,-,CASSPAHEGLSTDTQYF,TGTGCCAGCAGTCCCGCACACGAGGGACTCTCCACAGATACGCAGTATTTT
TRBD2,TRBJ2-1,TRBV9,-,CASSVGAGGTNEQFF,TGTGCCAGCAGCGTAGGTGCGGGGGGGACCAATGAGCAGTTCTTC